This TCR beta chain emerged from a study of cytomegalovirus exposure and HLA in healthy donors. Notes on the study in general: Some TCR beta chains (more than 150 of them) were listed as cytomegalovirus-associated. Later analysis showed most CMV-associated TCR beta chains appearing HLA-restricted. TCR sequences were mostly rare, though some public TCRs occurred in many donors. The only immune exposure information that was available was CMV serostatus.

This clone was counted once. Its antigen is not identified. The junction departs from the called germline gene at one end, perhaps through a read error. The study ran its PCR with 60 Vbeta and 13 Jbeta primers. TCRdb's copy holds only in-frame clones and misses some; the assay was immunoSEQ multiplex PCR. The top ten hold approximately 20% of the sample, which has 60,000 to 90,000 clones, 80% to 90% seen once. Germline loops: CDR1 KGHSH, CDR2 LQKENI. CDR3 length equals 11 residues. Sample: PBMCs. The V and J genes are TRBV18 and TRBJ2-1, with D hard to call. The TCR comes from a man between 65 and 85 years old in good health and CMV-seropositive. This CDR3 reads CASSPDIGWIF. The CDR3 bases are TGTGCCAGCTCACCAGACATCGGATGGATCTTC.